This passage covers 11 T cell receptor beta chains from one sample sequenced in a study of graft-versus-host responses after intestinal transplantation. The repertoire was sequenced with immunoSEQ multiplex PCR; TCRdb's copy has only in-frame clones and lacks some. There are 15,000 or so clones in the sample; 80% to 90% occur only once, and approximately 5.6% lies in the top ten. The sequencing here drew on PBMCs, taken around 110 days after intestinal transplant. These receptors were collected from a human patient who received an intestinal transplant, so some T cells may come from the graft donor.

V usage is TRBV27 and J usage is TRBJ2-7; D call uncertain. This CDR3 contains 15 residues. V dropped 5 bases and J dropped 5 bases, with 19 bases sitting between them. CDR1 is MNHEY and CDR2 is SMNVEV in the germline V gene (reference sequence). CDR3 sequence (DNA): TGTGCCAGCAGTATAACGACCAGTACGCAGGACGAGCAGTACTTC. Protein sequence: CASSITTSTQDEQYF.

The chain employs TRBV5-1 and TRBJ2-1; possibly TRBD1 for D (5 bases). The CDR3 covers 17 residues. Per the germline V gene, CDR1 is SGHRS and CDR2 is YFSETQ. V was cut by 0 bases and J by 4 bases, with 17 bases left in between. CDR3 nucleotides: TGCGCCAGCAGCTTGGAGCCCAGGGCTGTGGGATACAATGAGCAGTTCTTC. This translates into CASSLEPRAVGYNEQFF.

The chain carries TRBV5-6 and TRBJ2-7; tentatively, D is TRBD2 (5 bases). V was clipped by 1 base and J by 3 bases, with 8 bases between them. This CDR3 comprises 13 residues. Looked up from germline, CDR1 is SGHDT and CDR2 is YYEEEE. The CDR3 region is CASSLSSDYEQYF. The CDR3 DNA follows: TGTGCCAGCAGCTTGAGTAGCGACTACGAGCAGTACTTC.

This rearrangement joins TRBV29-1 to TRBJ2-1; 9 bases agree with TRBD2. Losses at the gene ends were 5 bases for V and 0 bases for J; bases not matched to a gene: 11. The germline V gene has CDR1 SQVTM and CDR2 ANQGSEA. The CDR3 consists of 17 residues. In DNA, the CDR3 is TGCAGCGTTTTAGATCTGCGGGAGGGCCTCTCCTACAATGAGCAGTTCTTC. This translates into CSVLDLREGLSYNEQFF.

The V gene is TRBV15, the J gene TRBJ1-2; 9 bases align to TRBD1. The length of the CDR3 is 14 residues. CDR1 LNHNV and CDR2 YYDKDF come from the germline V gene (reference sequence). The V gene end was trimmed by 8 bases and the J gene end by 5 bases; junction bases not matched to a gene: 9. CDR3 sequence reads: CATFNRTGVYGYTF. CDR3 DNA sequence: TGTGCCACCTTTAACCGGACAGGGGTATATGGCTACACCTTC.

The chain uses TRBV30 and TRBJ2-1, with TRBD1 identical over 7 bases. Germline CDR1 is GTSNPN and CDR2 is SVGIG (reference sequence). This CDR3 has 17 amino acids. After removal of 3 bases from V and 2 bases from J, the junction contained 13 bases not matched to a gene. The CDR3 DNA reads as TGTGCCTGGAGCGTACTCGGGGAAGGGGGCCCCTACAATGAGCAGTTCTTC. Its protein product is CAWSVLGEGGPYNEQFF.

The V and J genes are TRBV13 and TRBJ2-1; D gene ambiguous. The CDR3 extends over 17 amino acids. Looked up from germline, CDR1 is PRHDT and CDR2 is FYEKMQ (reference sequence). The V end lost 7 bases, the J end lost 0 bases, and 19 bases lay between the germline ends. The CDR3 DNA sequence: TGTGCCAGCACCAGAGGCCCCCCTTGGGACTCCTACAATGAGCAGTTCTTC. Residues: CASTRGPPWDSYNEQFF.

The CDR3: CASSPRLAGGKGELFF. CDR3 nucleotide sequence: TGTGCCAGCAGCCCCCGACTAGCGGGAGGAAAAGGGGAGCTGTTTTTT. This chain joins TRBV4-2 and TRBJ2-2, with 13 bases aligning to TRBD2. CDR3 length: 16 amino acids. CDR1 is LGHNA and CDR2 is YNFKEQ in the germline V gene. The J segment lost 8 bases and the V segment lost 4 bases, leaving 7 bases of the junction unmatched.

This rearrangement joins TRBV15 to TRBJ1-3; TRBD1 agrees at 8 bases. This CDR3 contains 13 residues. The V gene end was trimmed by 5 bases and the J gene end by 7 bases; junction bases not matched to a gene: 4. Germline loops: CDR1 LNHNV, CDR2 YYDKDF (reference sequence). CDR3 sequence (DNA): TGTGCCACCAGCCAGACAGGGGTGAACACCATATATTTT. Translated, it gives CATSQTGVNTIYF.

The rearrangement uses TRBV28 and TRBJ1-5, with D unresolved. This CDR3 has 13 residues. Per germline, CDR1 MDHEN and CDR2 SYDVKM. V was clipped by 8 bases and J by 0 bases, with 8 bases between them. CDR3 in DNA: TGTGCCAGCCGGTATTATAGCAATCAGCCCCAGCATTTT. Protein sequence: CASRYYSNQPQHF.

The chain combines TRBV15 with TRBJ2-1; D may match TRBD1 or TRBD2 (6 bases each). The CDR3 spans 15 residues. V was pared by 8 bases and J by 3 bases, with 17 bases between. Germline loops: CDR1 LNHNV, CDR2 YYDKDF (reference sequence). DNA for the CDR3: TGTGCCACCGTCGAGGGGGGCGCGGTCTACAATGAGCAGTTCTTC. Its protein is CATVEGGAVYNEQFF.